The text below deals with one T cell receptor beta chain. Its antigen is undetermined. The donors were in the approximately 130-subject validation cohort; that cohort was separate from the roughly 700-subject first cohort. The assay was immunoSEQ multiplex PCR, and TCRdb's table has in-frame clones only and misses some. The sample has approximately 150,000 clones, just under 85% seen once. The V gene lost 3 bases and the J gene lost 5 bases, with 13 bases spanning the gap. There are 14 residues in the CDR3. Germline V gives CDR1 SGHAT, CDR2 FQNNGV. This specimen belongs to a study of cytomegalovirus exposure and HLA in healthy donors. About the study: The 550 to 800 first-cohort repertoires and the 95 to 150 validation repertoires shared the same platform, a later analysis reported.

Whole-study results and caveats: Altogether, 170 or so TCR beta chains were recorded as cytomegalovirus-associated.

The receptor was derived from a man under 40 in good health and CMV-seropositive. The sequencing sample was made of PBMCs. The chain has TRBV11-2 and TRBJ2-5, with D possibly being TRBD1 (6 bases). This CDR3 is CASSFGLQGETQYF. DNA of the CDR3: TGTGCCAGCAGCTTCGGTCTACAGGGCGAGACCCAGTACTTC.